These T cell receptor beta chains were read from a single sample in a study of T cell changes during pregnancy in multiple sclerosis. The assay was immunoSEQ multiplex PCR, and TCRdb's table has in-frame clones only and misses some. The sample yields tens of thousands of clones, approximately 92% seen once. The specimen comprised peripheral blood, sampled after pregnancy. All receptors come from a female donor in good health, enrolled as a control in a pregnancy study. Each CDR3 is given with its conserved first and last residue. The D gene is left open where the match is weak. Clone size appears in some rows only: once, few, many, or a class for an expanded clone.

clone_size: few
v_call: TRBV27
j_call: TRBJ2-7
cdr3_length: 14
d_call: -
cdr3_aa: CASKTQDSPLRQYF
cdr3_nt: TGTGCCAGCAAGACACAGGATTCCCCCCTAAGGCAGTACTTC

clone_size: -
v_call: TRBV2
j_call: TRBJ2-3
cdr3_length: 16
d_call: TRBD2
cdr3_aa: CASSLWGFGGTDTQYF
cdr3_nt: TGTGCCAGCAGTCTATGGGGCTTCGGGGGGACAGATACGCAGTATTTT

clone_size: -
v_call: TRBV30
j_call: TRBJ2-4
cdr3_length: 18
d_call: TRBD2
cdr3_aa: CAWGPRAGGTLSKNIQYF
cdr3_nt: TGTGCCTGGGGCCCTCGGGCGGGAGGGACCTTATCCAAAAACATTCAGTACTTC

clone_size: -
v_call: TRBV11-2
j_call: TRBJ2-7
cdr3_length: 12
d_call: -
cdr3_aa: CASSLVSYEQYF
cdr3_nt: TGTGCCAGCAGCTTAGTCAGCTACGAGCAGTACTTC

clone_size: once
v_call: TRBV19
j_call: TRBJ1-3
cdr3_length: 15
d_call: -
cdr3_aa: CASSIVVRPGNTIYF
cdr3_nt: TGTGCCAGTAGTATAGTGGTGCGTCCTGGAAACACCATATATTTT

clone_size: -
v_call: TRBV7-2
j_call: TRBJ1-1
cdr3_length: 10
d_call: TRBD1
cdr3_aa: CGAGGTEAFF
cdr3_nt: TGTGGCGCAGGGGGCACTGAAGCTTTCTTT

clone_size: -
v_call: TRBV5-4
j_call: TRBJ2-3
cdr3_length: 16
d_call: TRBD2
cdr3_aa: CASSLLASGGTDTQYF
cdr3_nt: TGTGCCAGCAGCTTGTTGGCTAGCGGGGGGACAGATACGCAGTATTTT

clone_size: -
v_call: TRBV6-5
j_call: TRBJ1-1
cdr3_length: 15
d_call: -
cdr3_aa: CASRTRGTEITEAFF
cdr3_nt: TGTGCCAGCAGGACCAGGGGTACTGAAATCACTGAAGCTTTCTTT

clone_size: -
v_call: TRBV28
j_call: TRBJ2-7
cdr3_length: 13
d_call: -
cdr3_aa: CASSLPRDTVEYF
cdr3_nt: TGTGCCAGCAGTTTACCCAGGGACACGGTGGAGTACTTC

clone_size: -
v_call: TRBV7-2
j_call: TRBJ2-3
cdr3_length: 15
d_call: TRBD2
cdr3_aa: CASSPLAGVLDTQYF
cdr3_nt: TGTGCCAGCAGCCCCCTGGCGGGAGTGTTAGATACGCAGTATTTT

clone_size: -
v_call: TRBV18
j_call: TRBJ1-2
cdr3_length: 14
d_call: -
cdr3_aa: CASSPGGGNYGYTF
cdr3_nt: TGTGCCAGCTCACCAGGTGGAGGAAACTATGGCTACACCTTC

clone_size: -
v_call: TRBV19
j_call: TRBJ2-7
cdr3_length: 14
d_call: -
cdr3_aa: CASSMAVFSYEQYF
cdr3_nt: TGTGCCAGTAGTATGGCGGTATTTTCCTACGAGCAGTACTTC

clone_size: -
v_call: TRBV4-2
j_call: TRBJ2-5
cdr3_length: 15
d_call: -
cdr3_aa: CASSPRGSLQETQYF
cdr3_nt: TGTGCCAGCAGCCCCAGGGGATCCCTCCAAGAGACCCAGTACTTC

clone_size: -
v_call: TRBV20-1
j_call: TRBJ2-5
cdr3_length: 11
d_call: -
cdr3_aa: CSASDQETQYF
cdr3_nt: TGCAGCGCGTCGGACCAAGAGACCCAGTACTTC

clone_size: -
v_call: TRBV13
j_call: TRBJ1-4
cdr3_length: 15
d_call: TRBD1
cdr3_aa: CASSYRQGPNEKLFF
cdr3_nt: TGTGCCAGCAGCTACCGACAGGGACCTAATGAAAAACTGTTTTTT